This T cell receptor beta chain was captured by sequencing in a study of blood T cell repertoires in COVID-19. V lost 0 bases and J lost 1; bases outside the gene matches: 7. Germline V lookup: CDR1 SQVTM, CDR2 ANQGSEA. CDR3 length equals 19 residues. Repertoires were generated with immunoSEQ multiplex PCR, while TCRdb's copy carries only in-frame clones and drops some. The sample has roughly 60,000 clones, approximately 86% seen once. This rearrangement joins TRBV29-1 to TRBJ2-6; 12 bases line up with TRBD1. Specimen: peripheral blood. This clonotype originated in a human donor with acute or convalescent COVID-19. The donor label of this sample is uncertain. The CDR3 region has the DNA TGCAGCGTTGAAGACCAACCGGGACAGGGGGCATCTGGGGCCAACGTCCTGACTTTC. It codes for CSVEDQPGQGASGANVLTF.